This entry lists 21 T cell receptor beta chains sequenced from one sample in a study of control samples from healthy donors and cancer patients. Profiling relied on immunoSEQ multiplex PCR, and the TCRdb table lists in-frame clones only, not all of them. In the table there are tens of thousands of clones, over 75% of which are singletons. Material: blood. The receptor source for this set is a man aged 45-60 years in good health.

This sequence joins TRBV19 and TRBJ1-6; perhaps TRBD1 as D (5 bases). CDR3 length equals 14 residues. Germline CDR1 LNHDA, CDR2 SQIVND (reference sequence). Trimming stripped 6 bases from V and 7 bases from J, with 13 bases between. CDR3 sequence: CASRQDWGNSPLHF. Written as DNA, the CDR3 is TGTGCCAGTAGACAGGATTGGGGGAATTCACCCCTCCACTTT.

The CDR3: CASSPPGDQPQHF. CDR3 nucleotides: TGTGCCAGCAGCCCCCCGGGGGATCAGCCCCAGCATTTT. This chain connects TRBV7-2 to TRBJ1-5, with D maybe TRBD1 (5 bases). V lost 5 bases, J lost 5 bases, and 10 bases lay in between. This CDR3 has 13 residues. Germline assignment: CDR1 SGHTA and CDR2 FQGNSA.

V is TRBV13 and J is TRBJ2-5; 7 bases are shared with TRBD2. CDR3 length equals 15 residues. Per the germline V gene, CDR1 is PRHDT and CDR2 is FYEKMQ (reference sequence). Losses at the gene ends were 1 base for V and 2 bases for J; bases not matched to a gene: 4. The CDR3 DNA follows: TGTGCCAGCAGCTTAGCGGCTAGCGGTCAAGAGACCCAGTACTTC. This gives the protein CASSLAASGQETQYF.

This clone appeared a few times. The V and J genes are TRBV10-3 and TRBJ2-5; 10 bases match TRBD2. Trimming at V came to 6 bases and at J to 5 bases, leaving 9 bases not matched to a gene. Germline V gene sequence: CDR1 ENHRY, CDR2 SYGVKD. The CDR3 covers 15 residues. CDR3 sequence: CAISSSGSTGETQYF. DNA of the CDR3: TGTGCCATCAGCTCTAGCGGGAGTACTGGTGAGACCCAGTACTTC.

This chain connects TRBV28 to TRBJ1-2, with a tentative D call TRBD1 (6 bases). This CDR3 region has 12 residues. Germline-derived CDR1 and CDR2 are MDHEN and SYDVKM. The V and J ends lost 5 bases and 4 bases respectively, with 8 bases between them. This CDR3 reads CASSPTGYGYTF. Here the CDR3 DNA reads TGTGCCAGCAGTCCGACAGGCTATGGCTACACCTTC.

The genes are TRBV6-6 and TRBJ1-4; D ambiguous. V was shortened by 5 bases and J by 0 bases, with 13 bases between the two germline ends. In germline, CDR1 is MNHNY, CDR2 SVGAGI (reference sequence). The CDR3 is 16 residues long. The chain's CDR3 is CASSRPKLATNEKLFF. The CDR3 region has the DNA TGTGCCAGCAGTCGACCCAAGTTGGCAACTAATGAAAAACTGTTTTTT.

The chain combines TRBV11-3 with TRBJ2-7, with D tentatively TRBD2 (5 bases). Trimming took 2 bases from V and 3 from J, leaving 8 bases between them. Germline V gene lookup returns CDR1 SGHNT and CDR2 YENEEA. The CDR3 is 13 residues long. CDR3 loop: CASSLFEGYEQYF. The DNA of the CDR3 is TGTGCCAGCAGCTTATTTGAGGGCTACGAGCAGTACTTC.

CDR3 DNA: TGTGCCTGGTTTGCGGGACAGGGATACGTTAACTATGGCTACACCTTC. Its protein product is CAWFAGQGYVNYGYTF. V and J are TRBV30 and TRBJ1-2; 9 bases line up with TRBD1. Germline V CDR1 and CDR2: GTSNPN, SVGIG (reference sequence). V lost 5 bases, J lost 1 base, and 11 bases stayed unmatched. The CDR3 has 16 amino acids.

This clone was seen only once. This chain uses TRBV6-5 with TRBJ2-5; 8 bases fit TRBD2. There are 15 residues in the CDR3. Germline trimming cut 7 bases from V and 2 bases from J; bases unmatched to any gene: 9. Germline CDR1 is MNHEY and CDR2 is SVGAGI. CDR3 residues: CASISSGGAQETQYF. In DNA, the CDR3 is TGTGCCAGCATCTCCTCCGGGGGGGCTCAAGAGACCCAGTACTTC.

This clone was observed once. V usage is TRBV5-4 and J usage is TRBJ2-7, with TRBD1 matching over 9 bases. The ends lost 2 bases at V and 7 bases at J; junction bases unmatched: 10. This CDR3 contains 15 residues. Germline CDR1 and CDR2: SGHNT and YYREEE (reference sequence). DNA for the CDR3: TGTGCCAGCAGCTTCCCCGGGACAGGGATTAGGGAGCAGTACTTC. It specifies CASSFPGTGIREQYF.

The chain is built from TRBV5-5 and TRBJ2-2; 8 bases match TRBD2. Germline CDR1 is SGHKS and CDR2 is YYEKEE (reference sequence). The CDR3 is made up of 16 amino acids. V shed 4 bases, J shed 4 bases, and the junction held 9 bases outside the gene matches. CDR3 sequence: CASSQLRGGRTGELFF. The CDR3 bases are TGTGCCAGCAGCCAATTACGGGGGGGCCGCACCGGGGAGCTGTTTTTT. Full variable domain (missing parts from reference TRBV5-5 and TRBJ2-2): DAGVTQSPTHLIKTRGQQVTLRCSPISGHKSVSWYQQVLGQGPQFIFQYYEKEERGRGNFPDRFSARQFPNYSSELNVNALLLGDSALYLCASSQLRGGRTGELFFGEGSRLTVL.

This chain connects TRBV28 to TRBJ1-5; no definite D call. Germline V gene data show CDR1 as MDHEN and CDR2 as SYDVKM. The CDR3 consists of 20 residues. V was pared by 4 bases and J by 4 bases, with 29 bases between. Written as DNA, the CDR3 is TGTGCCAGCAGTTATAATCGGAGGCAGGTTCTAGATTATGGGAATCAGCCCCAGCATTTT. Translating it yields CASSYNRRQVLDYGNQPQHF.

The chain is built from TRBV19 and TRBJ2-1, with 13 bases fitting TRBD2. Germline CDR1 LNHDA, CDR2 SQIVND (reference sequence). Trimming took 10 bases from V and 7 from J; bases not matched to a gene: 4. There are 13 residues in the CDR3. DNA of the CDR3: TGTGCCACCAAGGGACTAGCGGGGAATGAGCAGTTCTTC. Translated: CATKGLAGNEQFF. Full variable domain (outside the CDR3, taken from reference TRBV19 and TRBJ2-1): DGGITQSPKYLFRKEGQNVTLSCEQNLNHDAMYWYRQDPGQGLRLIYYSQIVNDFQKGDIAEGYSVSREKKESFPLTVTSAQKNPTAFYLCATKGLAGNEQFFGPGTRLTVL.

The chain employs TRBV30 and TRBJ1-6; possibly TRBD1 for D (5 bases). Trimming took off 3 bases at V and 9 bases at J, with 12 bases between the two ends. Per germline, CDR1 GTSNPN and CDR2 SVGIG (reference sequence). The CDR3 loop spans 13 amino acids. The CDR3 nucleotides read TGTGCCTGGAGCGATACGCAGGGTTCACCCCTCCACTTT. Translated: CAWSDTQGSPLHF.

The CDR3 nucleotides are TGTGCCAGTAGTATTCTAGGCTACAATGAGCAGTTCTTC. Amino acids: CASSILGYNEQFF. J is TRBJ2-1 and V is TRBV19; D uncertain. The germline gives CDR1 LNHDA, CDR2 SQIVND (reference sequence). V lost 3 bases and J lost 3, with 6 bases in between. This CDR3 contains 13 residues.

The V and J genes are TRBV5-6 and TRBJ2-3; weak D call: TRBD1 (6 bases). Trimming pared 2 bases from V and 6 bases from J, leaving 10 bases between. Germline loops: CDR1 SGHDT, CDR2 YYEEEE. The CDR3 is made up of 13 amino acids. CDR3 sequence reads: CASSFPDSDTQYF. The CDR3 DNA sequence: TGTGCCAGCAGCTTCCCGGACAGTGATACGCAGTATTTT.

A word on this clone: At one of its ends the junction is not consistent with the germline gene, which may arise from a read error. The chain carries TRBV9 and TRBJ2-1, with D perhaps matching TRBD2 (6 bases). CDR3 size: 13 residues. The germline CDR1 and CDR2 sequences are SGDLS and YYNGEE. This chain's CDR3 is CASEEQPGDERFF. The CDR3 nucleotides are TGTGCCAGCGAGGAACAGCCGGGGGATGAGCGGTTCTTC.

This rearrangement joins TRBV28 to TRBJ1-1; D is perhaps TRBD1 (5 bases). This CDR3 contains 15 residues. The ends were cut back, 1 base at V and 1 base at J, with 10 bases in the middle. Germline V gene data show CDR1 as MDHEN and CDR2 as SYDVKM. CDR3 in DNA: TGTGCCAGCAGTTTATTCAGGACAAAGAACACTGAAGCTTTCTTT. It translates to CASSLFRTKNTEAFF.

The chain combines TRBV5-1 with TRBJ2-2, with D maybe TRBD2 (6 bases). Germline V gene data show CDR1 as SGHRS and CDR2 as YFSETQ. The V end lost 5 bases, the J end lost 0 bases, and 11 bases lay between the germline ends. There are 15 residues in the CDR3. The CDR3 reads CASSMRGANTGELFF. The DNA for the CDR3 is TGCGCCAGCAGTATGCGGGGCGCGAACACCGGGGAGCTGTTTTTT.

CDR3 sequence: CASSSARAEQETQYF. The CDR3 DNA sequence: TGTGCCAGCAGCTCGGCTCGGGCGGAGCAAGAGACCCAGTACTTC. This sequence joins TRBV7-9 and TRBJ2-5; no definite D call. V dropped 4 bases and J dropped 2 bases, with 14 bases sitting between them. This CDR3 spans 15 amino acids. Germline values: CDR1 SEHNR, CDR2 FQNEAQ (reference sequence).

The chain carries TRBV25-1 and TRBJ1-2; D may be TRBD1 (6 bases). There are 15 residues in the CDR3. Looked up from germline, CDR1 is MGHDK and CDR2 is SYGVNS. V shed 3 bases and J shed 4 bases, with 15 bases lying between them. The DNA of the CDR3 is TGTGCCAGCAGTGATCCGGACAGACACCCCTATGGCTACACCTTC. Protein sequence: CASSDPDRHPYGYTF.